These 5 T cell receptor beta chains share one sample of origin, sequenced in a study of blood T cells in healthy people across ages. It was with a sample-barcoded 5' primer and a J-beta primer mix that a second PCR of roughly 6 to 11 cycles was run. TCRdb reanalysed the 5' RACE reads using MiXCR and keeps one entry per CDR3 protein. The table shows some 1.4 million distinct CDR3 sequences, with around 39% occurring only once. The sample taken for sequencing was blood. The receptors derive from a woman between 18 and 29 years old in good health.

The CDR3 loop is CASRKGLAGGPKADTQYF. The CDR3 DNA reads TGCGCCAGCAGAAAGGGACTAGCGGGAGGGCCAAAAGCAGATACGCAGTATTTT. This sequence joins TRBV5-1 and TRBJ2-3, with 16 bases fitting TRBD2. Germline V CDR1 and CDR2: SGHRS, YFSETQ. The CDR3 covers 18 residues. Losses at the gene ends were 5 bases for V and 4 bases for J; bases not matched to a gene: 10.

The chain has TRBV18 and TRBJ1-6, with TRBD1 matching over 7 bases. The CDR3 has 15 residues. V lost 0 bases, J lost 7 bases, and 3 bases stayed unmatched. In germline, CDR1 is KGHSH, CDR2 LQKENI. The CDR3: CASSPPGTANSPLHF. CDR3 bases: TGTGCCAGCTCACCACCTGGGACAGCAAATTCACCCCTCCACTTT.

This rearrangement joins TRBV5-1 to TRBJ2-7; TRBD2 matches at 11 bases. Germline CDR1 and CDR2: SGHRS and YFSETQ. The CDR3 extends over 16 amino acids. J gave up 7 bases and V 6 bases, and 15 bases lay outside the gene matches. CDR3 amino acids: CASTYIAGTSGQEQYF. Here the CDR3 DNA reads TGCGCCAGCACCTACATTGCCGGGACTAGCGGTCAAGAGCAGTACTTC.

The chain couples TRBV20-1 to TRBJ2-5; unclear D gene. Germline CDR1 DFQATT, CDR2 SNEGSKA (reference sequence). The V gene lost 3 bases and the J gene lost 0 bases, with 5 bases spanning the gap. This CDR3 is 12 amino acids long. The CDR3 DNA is TGCAGTGCTAGTCTAAACCAAGAGACCCAGTACTTC. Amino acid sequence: CSASLNQETQYF.

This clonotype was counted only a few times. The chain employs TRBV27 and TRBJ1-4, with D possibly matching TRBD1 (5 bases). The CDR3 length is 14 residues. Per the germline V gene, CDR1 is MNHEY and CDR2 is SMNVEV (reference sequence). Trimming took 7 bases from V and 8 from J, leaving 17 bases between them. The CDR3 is CASTPRAQDEKLFF. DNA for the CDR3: TGTGCCAGCACACCCAGGGCGCAGGACGAAAAACTGTTTTTT. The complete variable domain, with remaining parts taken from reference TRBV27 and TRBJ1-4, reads EAQVTQNPRYLITVTGKKLTVTCSQNMNHEYMSWYRQDPGLGLRQIYYSMNVEVTDKGDVPEGYKVSRKEKRNFPLILESPSPNQTSLYFCASTPRAQDEKLFFGSGTQLSVL.